This TCR beta chain stems from a study of blood T cells in healthy people across ages. Through a sample-barcoded 5' primer and a J-beta primer mix, a second PCR was run for roughly 7 to 12 cycles. TCRdb fed the 5' RACE reads into MiXCR, producing one record per CDR3 protein. The sample has more than 800,000 distinct CDR3 sequences, over 35% seen once. The sample holds a few counts of this clonotype. Sequences were obtained from blood. The receptor was derived from a woman aged 55-69 years in good health.

The DNA for the CDR3 is TGTGCCAGCAGGCCCCAGGAGGGGGACTACGAGCAGTACTTC. Its translation is CASRPQEGDYEQYF. The chain has TRBV28 and TRBJ2-7; D may correspond to TRBD1 or TRBD2 (6 bases each). From germline, CDR1 is MDHEN and CDR2 SYDVKM. Trimming removed 6 bases from V and 3 bases from J, with 15 bases in between. The CDR3 spans 14 residues.